This T cell receptor (beta chain) was obtained from a study of T-cell reconstitution after alpha-beta-depleted transplantation in children. Details on this clonotype: Antigen unknown.

The study, taken as a whole, reports: Surviving recipient cells, namely T cells and thymic progenitors, were the source of high day-60 TCRbeta diversity in some patients. Newly produced T cells mostly provided counts and TCRbeta diversity after one year, as hyperexpanded clones declined. Reportedly, only several hundred clones from non-depleted graft cells drove alpha-beta T-cell counts at about two months.

Library preparation (for TCRbeta) was performed with unique molecular identifiers. A single record per CDR3 protein comes from TCRdb applying MiXCR to the PCR reads. Altogether some 110,000 distinct CDR3 sequences are present, 10% being singletons, with the ten largest covering less than 35%. The TCR was taken from a boy younger than 10 with acute lymphoblastic leukemia, due to receive a stem cell transplant. The input for sequencing was PBMCs, taken before TCRalphabeta/CD19-depleted stem cell transplant.

In DNA, the CDR3 is TGTGCCAGCAGCTACAATAATCAGCCCCAGCATTTT. Translated: CASSYNNQPQHF. The chain has TRBV7-9 and TRBJ1-5; D not certain. The CDR3 covers 12 residues. CDR1 and CDR2 (germline): SEHNR, FQNEAQ (reference sequence). V dropped 4 bases and J dropped 4 bases, with 5 bases sitting between them.